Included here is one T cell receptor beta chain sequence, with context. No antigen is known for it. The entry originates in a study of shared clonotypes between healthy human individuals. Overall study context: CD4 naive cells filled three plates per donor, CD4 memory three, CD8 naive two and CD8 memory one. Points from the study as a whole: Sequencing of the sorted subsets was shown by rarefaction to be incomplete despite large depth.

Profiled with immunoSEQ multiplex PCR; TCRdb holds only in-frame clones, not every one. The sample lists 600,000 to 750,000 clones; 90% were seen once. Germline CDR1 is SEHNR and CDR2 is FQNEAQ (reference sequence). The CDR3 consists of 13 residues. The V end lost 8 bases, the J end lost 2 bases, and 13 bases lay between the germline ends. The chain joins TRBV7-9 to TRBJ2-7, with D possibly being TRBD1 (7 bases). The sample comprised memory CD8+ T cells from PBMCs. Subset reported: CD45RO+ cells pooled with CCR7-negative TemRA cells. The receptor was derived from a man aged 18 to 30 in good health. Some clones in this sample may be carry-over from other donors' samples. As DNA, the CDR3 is TGTGCCAGCGGGGGGCAGGGGGCCTACGAGCAGTACTTC. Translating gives CASGGQGAYEQYF. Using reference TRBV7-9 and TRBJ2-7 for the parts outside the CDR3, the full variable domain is DTGVSQNPRHKITKRGQNVTFRCDPISEHNRLYWYRQTLGQGPEFLTYFQNEAQLEKSRLLSDRFSAERPKGSFSTLEIQRTEQGDSAMYLCASGGQGAYEQYFGPGTRLTVT.